A single sample gave rise to the 24 T cell receptor beta chains below, sequenced in a study of cytomegalovirus exposure and HLA in healthy donors. With 60 Vbeta and 13 Jbeta primers, the PCR was carried out. Clones were sequenced by immunoSEQ multiplex PCR, and TCRdb holds only the in-frame ones, with some missing. The repertoire holds roughly 180,000 clones, about 82% seen once, with around 1.6% in the top ten. The sequencing sample was made of PBMCs. These receptor sequences come from a young man in good health and CMV-seronegative.

In its sample, this clone was seen once. This chain joins TRBV29-1 and TRBJ2-3; D perhaps matches TRBD2 (6 bases). The CDR3 has 12 residues. The V gene's germline CDR1 is SQVTM and CDR2 ANQGSEA. Between the trimmed V and J ends, which lost 6 bases and 5 bases, there was a span of 12 bases. CDR3 region: CSVAQGGDTQYF. The CDR3 coding sequence is TGCAGCGTCGCGCAGGGAGGAGATACGCAGTATTTT.

This clone has only one observation. The chain joins TRBV5-6 to TRBJ1-2, with D perhaps TRBD1 (5 bases). The V end lost 1 base, the J end lost 0 bases, and 10 bases lay between the germline ends. CDR3 length equals 15 residues. Germline V lookup: CDR1 SGHDT, CDR2 YYEEEE. This chain's CDR3 is CASSLRQLANYGYTF. CDR3 sequence (DNA): TGTGCCAGCAGCTTGCGACAGTTAGCTAACTATGGCTACACCTTC.

The rearrangement uses TRBV28 and TRBJ1-3; D is unresolved. The CDR3 covers 14 residues. Trimming took 3 bases from V and 6 from J, leaving 12 bases between them. Germline V CDR1 and CDR2: MDHEN, SYDVKM. CDR3 sequence: CASSFSAGANTIYF. In nucleotides, the CDR3 is TGTGCCAGCAGTTTTTCGGCGGGCGCAAACACCATATATTTT.

The chain has TRBV5-4 and TRBJ2-5; D gene ambiguous. The CDR3 runs to 12 residues. Trimming pared 4 bases from V and 1 base from J, leaving 5 bases between. Looked up from germline, CDR1 is SGHNT and CDR2 is YYREEE (reference sequence). In nucleotides, the CDR3 is TGTGCCAGCAGCCAGATCCAAGAGACCCAGTACTTC. It is translated as CASSQIQETQYF.

The chain carries TRBV15 and TRBJ2-5; 7 nucleotides agree with TRBD2. Germline trimming cut 0 bases from V and 5 bases from J; bases unmatched to any gene: 3. The V gene's germline CDR1 is LNHNV and CDR2 YYDKDF (reference sequence). The CDR3 runs to 14 residues. CDR3 sequence reads: CATSREGGTETQYF. In DNA, the CDR3 is TGTGCCACCAGCAGAGAGGGGGGGACGGAGACCCAGTACTTC.

The J gene is TRBJ1-3, the V gene TRBV30, with D hard to call. The CDR3 totals 11 residues. CDR1 and CDR2 (germline): GTSNPN, SVGIG (reference sequence). Deletions cut 5 bases from V and 9 bases from J, with 11 bases between. In DNA, the CDR3 is TGTGCCTGGGCCCCAGAGGGCACCATATATTTT. This translates into CAWAPEGTIYF.

A word on this clone: An end of the junction does not agree with germline; a read error may underlie this. This chain connects TRBV7-7 to TRBJ2-3; no clear D. Germline V gene data show CDR1 as SSHAT and CDR2 as FNYEAQ (reference sequence). This CDR3 has 15 amino acids. The chain's CDR3 is CASSLRESGVDTQYF. As DNA, the CDR3 is TGTGCTAGCAGCTTACGAGAATCGGGTGTGGATACGCAGTATTTT.

This chain connects TRBV9 to TRBJ2-1, with D possibly matching TRBD1 (5 bases). V was pared by 2 bases and J by 6 bases, with 9 bases between. The CDR3 length is 13 residues. Per germline, CDR1 SGDLS and CDR2 YYNGEE. The CDR3 loop reads CASSVTDLNEQFF. DNA of the CDR3: TGTGCCAGCAGCGTGACAGACCTCAATGAGCAGTTCTTC.

Comments on this clone: Other nucleotide sequences in the sample specify the same CDR3. This chain joins TRBV7-3 and TRBJ2-1; D not resolved. The CDR3 has 15 amino acids. Trimming left V 5 bases short and J 0 bases short, with 11 bases between. Germline assignment: CDR1 SGHTA and CDR2 FQGTGA. The CDR3 coding sequence is TGTGCCAGCAGCCTCGACTCCAGCTCCTACAATGAGCAGTTCTTC. It specifies CASSLDSSSYNEQFF.

The chain carries TRBV4-1 and TRBJ2-7, with unresolved D. The CDR3 is made up of 14 amino acids. CDR1 is MGHRA and CDR2 is YSYEKL in the germline V gene. Deletions cut 0 bases from V and 3 bases from J, with 9 bases between. CDR3 nucleotide sequence: TGCGCCAGCAGCCAAGAAGTACCTAACTACGAGCAGTACTTC. Its translation: CASSQEVPNYEQYF.

This clone was counted a single time. V and J are TRBV7-2 and TRBJ1-2, with D maybe TRBD1 (6 bases). The V end lost 5 bases, the J end lost 8 bases, and 15 bases lay between the germline ends. There are 13 residues in the CDR3. Germline CDR1 is SGHTA and CDR2 is FQGNSA. The CDR3 DNA is TGTGCCAGCAGCCCGAGACGGGGGGGCGGCTACACCTTC. Amino acids: CASSPRRGGGYTF.

Note on this clone: Compared with germline, one end of the junction differs, possibly owing to a read error. The chain links TRBV15 to TRBJ2-7, with 8 nucleotides matching TRBD2. This CDR3 is built from 12 residues. The germline CDR1 and CDR2 sequences are LNHNV and YYDKDF (reference sequence). The CDR3 nucleotides read TGTGCCACCAGCACCCGGACGGGAGGGAGGCACTTC. This translates into CATSTRTGGRHF.

This chain links TRBV6-1 with TRBJ1-2; 7 positions agree with TRBD1. After removal of 6 bases from V and 4 bases from J, the junction contained 8 bases not matched to a gene. The CDR3 consists of 14 residues. CDR1 is MNHNS and CDR2 is SASEGT in the germline V gene. The CDR3 loop reads CASRETGSIYGYTF. For the CDR3, the DNA is TGTGCCAGCAGGGAGACAGGGTCAATCTATGGCTACACCTTC.

This clone occurred once. The rearrangement uses TRBV5-4 and TRBJ1-1, with a weak D call TRBD1 (5 bases). The length of the CDR3 is 13 residues. Deletions cut 4 bases from V and 13 bases from J, with 20 bases between. Germline lookup yields CDR1 SGHNT and CDR2 YYREEE (reference sequence). The CDR3 DNA is TGTGCCAGCAGCCGTCCCGGACAACTTGAGGTTTTCTTT. This codes for CASSRPGQLEVFF.

This chain links TRBV15 with TRBJ2-3; 7 bases are shared with TRBD1. Germline V gives CDR1 LNHNV, CDR2 YYDKDF (reference sequence). This CDR3 contains 16 residues. V was pared by 0 bases and J by 1 base, with 4 bases of the junction left unmatched. CDR3 DNA: TGTGCCACCAGCAGAGACAGGGGGAGCGGCACAGATACGCAGTATTTT. This codes for CATSRDRGSGTDTQYF.

V usage is TRBV6-1 and J usage is TRBJ1-1; D unresolved. The germline CDR1 and CDR2 sequences are MNHNS and SASEGT. The CDR3 has 15 residues. V was clipped by 6 bases and J by 1 base, with 15 bases between them. The CDR3 is CASRKGERSNTEAFF. The CDR3, as DNA: TGTGCCAGCAGAAAGGGAGAAAGATCGAACACTGAAGCTTTCTTT.

The chain employs TRBV6-1 and TRBJ2-5; D is perhaps TRBD1 (6 bases). Trimming pared 2 bases from V and 4 bases from J, leaving 14 bases between. Germline values: CDR1 MNHNS, CDR2 SASEGT. This CDR3 comprises 15 residues. The chain's CDR3 is CASSENYPRGETQYF. The CDR3 DNA reads TGTGCCAGCAGTGAAAACTATCCCAGGGGAGAGACCCAGTACTTC.

V usage is TRBV28 and J usage is TRBJ2-4; TRBD2 is a possible D gene (5 bases). This CDR3 region has 13 residues. Germline CDR1 is MDHEN and CDR2 is SYDVKM. V was clipped by 5 bases and J by 2 bases, with 7 bases between them. CDR3 coding DNA: TGTGCCAGCAGTCCCGGGACCAAAAACATTCAGTACTTC. Its protein product is CASSPGTKNIQYF.

The rearrangement links TRBV27 to TRBJ1-4, with D maybe TRBD1 (6 bases). The CDR3 runs 14 residues. Trimming pared 8 bases from V and 5 bases from J, leaving 15 bases between. Germline V gives CDR1 MNHEY, CDR2 SMNVEV (reference sequence). CDR3 nucleotides: TGTGCCAGCCGCTCCGGTGGGGGCAATGAAAAACTGTTTTTT. Its protein is CASRSGGGNEKLFF.

V usage is TRBV5-5 and J usage is TRBJ2-5; 10 nucleotides line up with TRBD1. J was trimmed by 2 bases and V by 0 bases; bases with no gene match: 4. Germline V CDR1 and CDR2: SGHKS, YYEKEE (reference sequence). The length of the CDR3 is 16 residues. The CDR3 DNA reads TGTGCCAGCAGCTTGGGCGGGACAGGGGATCAAGAGACCCAGTACTTC. This translates into CASSLGGTGDQETQYF.

The chain has TRBV5-1 and TRBJ1-2, with D perhaps matching TRBD1 (6 bases). CDR1 and CDR2 from the germline V gene are SGHRS and YFSETQ. The CDR3 consists of 15 residues. Trimming stripped 4 bases from V and 13 bases from J, with 26 bases between. The CDR3 region has the DNA TGCGCCAGCAGCCAGGGGACAACTGCAGCTTATTATAGCACCTTC. It codes for CASSQGTTAAYYSTF.

The chain employs TRBV29-1 and TRBJ2-3, with 9 bases that match TRBD2. CDR3 length: 14 residues. The V and J ends lost 7 bases and 4 bases, in that order; junction bases with no gene match: 9. The germline gives CDR1 SQVTM, CDR2 ANQGSEA. The CDR3 DNA reads TGCAGCGGCGGACTAGCGACCCCCCCAGATACGCAGTATTTT. Residues: CSGGLATPPDTQYF.

In this sample, this clone turned up a few times. This rearrangement joins TRBV9 to TRBJ2-7, with TRBD1 identical over 10 bases. CDR1 and CDR2 from the germline V gene are SGDLS and YYNGEE. The junction had 4 bases not matched to a gene; V was cut back by 4 bases and J by 3 bases. The CDR3 covers 14 residues. The CDR3 DNA is TGTGCCAGCAGCTTGACAGGGGGCGGCTACGAGCAGTACTTC. This translates into CASSLTGGGYEQYF.

This chain links TRBV6-1 with TRBJ1-6; D ambiguous. Trimming took 4 bases from V and 9 from J, leaving 13 bases between them. CDR3 length: 14 residues. CDR1 is MNHNS, CDR2 SASEGT, per germline. CDR3 DNA: TGTGCCAGCAGTGTAGTCGGGGAAGGTTCACCCCTCCACTTT. As protein: CASSVVGEGSPLHF.